A selection of T cell receptor beta chains follows, all from one sample in a study of pediatric ulcerative colitis. The table came from immunoSEQ multiplex PCR; TCRdb's copy has only in-frame clones and leaves some out. The sample carries about 35,000 clones, about 81% recorded once. The sequencing input was gut tissue. Every receptor here comes from a boy between 10 and 17 years old with mild ulcerative colitis. Both conserved end residues are part of each CDR3. A D gene is named only where the DNA matches it firmly. For some rows the clone size is stated as once, few or many, or as a class when expanded; others skip it.

abundance,j_gene,d_gene,v_gene,CDR3aa,CDR3nt
.,TRBJ2-5,.,TRBV6-1,CATKWGWETQYF,TGTGCCACCAAATGGGGATGGGAGACCCAGTACTTC
.,TRBJ2-1,.,TRBV12-5,CASVGYNEQFF,TGTGCTAGTGTCGGGTACAATGAGCAGTTCTTC
.,TRBJ1-2,TRBD1,TRBV5-8,CASSSGTGEDYGYTF,TGTGCCAGCAGCTCGGGGACAGGGGAGGACTATGGCTACACCTTC
.,TRBJ2-1,TRBD1,TRBV4-1,CASSQGTGGTEQFF,TGCGCCAGCAGCCAGGGTACAGGGGGCACTGAGCAGTTCTTC
.,TRBJ2-7,TRBD2,TRBV6-4,CASSLIAGPPHCEQYF,TGTGCCAGCAGCCTTATAGCGGGGCCCCCGCACTGCGAGCAGTACTTC
.,TRBJ1-5,.,TRBV21-1,CASSPDREIDQPQHF,TGTGCCAGCAGTCCCGACAGGGAAATCGATCAGCCCCAGCATTTT
.,TRBJ2-1,.,TRBV11-3,CASSFQGSYNEQFF,TGTGCCAGCAGCTTCCAGGGCAGCTACAATGAGCAGTTCTTC
.,TRBJ2-3,.,TRBV5-8,CASSLEASSTDTQYF,TGTGCCAGCAGCTTGGAGGCATCTAGCACAGATACGCAGTATTTT
.,TRBJ1-5,TRBD1,TRBV27,CASSLHRGRAPNQPQHF,TGTGCCAGCAGTCTCCACAGGGGGCGAGCTCCAAATCAGCCCCAGCATTTT
few,TRBJ2-5,TRBD1,TRBV29-1,CSAGKDRAETQYF,TGCAGCGCCGGGAAGGACAGGGCTGAGACCCAGTACTTC
.,TRBJ2-3,.,TRBV4-1,CASSSESSTDTQYF,TGCGCCAGCAGCTCGGAGTCTAGCACAGATACGCAGTATTTT
.,TRBJ2-3,TRBD2,TRBV9,CASSVGGEGGFTQYF,TGTGCCAGCAGCGTAGGAGGGGAGGGAGGGTTTACGCAGTATTTT
few,TRBJ1-5,TRBD1,TRBV5-1,CASSWRPRDSSNQPQHF,TGCGCCAGCAGCTGGCGACCCAGGGACAGCAGCAATCAGCCCCAGCATTTT
.,TRBJ1-4,.,TRBV9,CASSVAGVEGGLFF,TGTGCCAGCAGCGTCGCAGGGGTAGAAGGGGGACTGTTTTTT
.,TRBJ1-4,.,TRBV6-5,CASSYPGEELFF,TGTGCCAGCAGTTACCCAGGGGAGGAACTGTTTTTT
.,TRBJ2-1,.,TRBV5-1,CASSLGPGRDIRYNEQFF,TGCGCCAGCAGCTTGGGACCGGGCAGGGACATTAGGTACAATGAGCAGTTCTTC
.,TRBJ1-5,.,TRBV6-1,CASRLDRNFQPQHF,TGTGCCAGCAGGTTAGACAGGAACTTTCAGCCCCAGCATTTT
.,TRBJ1-2,.,TRBV2,CASSEKGTPLYGYTF,TGTGCCAGCAGTGAAAAAGGGACACCCCTCTATGGCTACACCTTC
few,TRBJ1-6,.,TRBV7-6,CASSPGKAPLHF,TGTGCCAGCTCACCTGGCAAGGCACCCCTCCACTTT
.,TRBJ1-1,.,TRBV7-2,CASSPDSLSFEAFF,TGTGCCAGCAGCCCCGACAGCCTATCATTTGAAGCTTTCTTT
.,TRBJ2-1,.,TRBV6-6,CASSYPGQGGGNEQFF,TGTGCCAGCAGTTACCCCGGCCAGGGAGGGGGGAATGAGCAGTTCTTC
.,TRBJ2-5,TRBD2,TRBV2,CASSEGIAGGLQETQYF,TGTGCCAGCAGTGAAGGGATAGCGGGGGGGCTCCAAGAGACCCAGTACTTC
.,TRBJ1-6,TRBD1,TRBV27,CASSLFGTGDNSPLHF,TGTGCCAGCAGTTTATTTGGGACAGGGGATAATTCACCCCTCCACTTT
.,TRBJ2-3,TRBD2,TRBV5-4,CASSLRGSGGAPLQYF,TGTGCCAGCAGCTTGCGTGGGAGCGGGGGGGCCCCGCTGCAGTATTTT
once,TRBJ1-2,.,TRBV7-2,CASSLDPGVGGYTF,TGTGCCAGCAGCTTAGATCCAGGGGTAGGTGGCTACACCTTC
.,TRBJ2-1,.,TRBV19,CASSPRRGRWNEQFF,TGTGCCAGTAGCCCCCGGAGGGGGCGGTGGAATGAGCAGTTCTTC
.,TRBJ2-5,.,TRBV11-2,CASSEGGTPGETQYF,TGTGCCAGCAGTGAGGGCGGGACCCCGGGAGAGACCCAGTACTTC
.,TRBJ2-5,TRBD2,TRBV7-9,CASSSSGEGETQYF,TGTGCCAGCAGCTCAAGCGGGGAGGGAGAGACCCAGTACTTC
.,TRBJ1-2,.,TRBV7-9,CASSLARDGYTF,TGTGCCAGCAGCTTAGCGAGAGATGGCTACACCTTC
.,TRBJ1-1,.,TRBV5-1,CASSLSGANTEAFF,TGCGCCAGCAGTCTGAGTGGGGCGAACACTGAAGCTTTCTTT
once,TRBJ1-2,.,TRBV19,CASSIDLEGYGYTF,TGTGCCAGTAGTATAGATCTGGAGGGGTATGGCTACACCTTC
few,TRBJ2-7,TRBD2,TRBV6-5,CASSYSGTSGGYEQYF,TGTGCCAGCAGTTACTCCGGGACTAGCGGGGGGTACGAGCAGTACTTC
few,TRBJ1-5,.,TRBV4-1,CASSRGLWGFAQPQHF,TGCGCCAGCAGCCGCGGTTTGTGGGGCTTCGCTCAGCCCCAGCATTTT
.,TRBJ2-2,TRBD1,TRBV6-1,CASRGTGYTGELFF,TGTGCCAGTAGAGGGACAGGCTACACCGGGGAGCTGTTTTTT
.,TRBJ1-1,.,TRBV5-1,CASSFARGRYTEAFF,TGCGCCAGCAGCTTCGCGCGGGGTCGCTACACTGAAGCTTTCTTT
.,TRBJ2-6,.,TRBV5-1,CASSLTLTGANVLTF,TGCGCCAGCAGCTTAACATTGACTGGGGCCAACGTCCTGACTTTC
.,TRBJ1-2,.,TRBV2,CASRETVRGNYGYTF,TGTGCCAGCAGGGAGACAGTTCGAGGCAACTATGGCTACACCTTC
.,TRBJ1-1,TRBD1,TRBV5-1,CASSLIGGSGTEAFF,TGCGCCAGCAGCTTGATAGGGGGCTCGGGGACTGAAGCTTTCTTT
.,TRBJ1-6,.,TRBV6-5,CASSYSLAGVLHF,TGTGCCAGCAGTTACTCTCTCGCAGGCGTTCTCCACTTT
.,TRBJ1-6,.,TRBV5-8,CASSLNSPLHF,TGTGCCAGCAGCTTAAATTCACCCCTCCACTTT
.,TRBJ2-1,.,TRBV6-4,CASTSDGVGEQFF,TGTGCCAGCACCTCCGACGGAGTCGGTGAGCAGTTCTTC
.,TRBJ1-5,.,TRBV6-1,CASGRLIQPQHF,TGTGCCAGCGGTAGACTAATTCAGCCCCAGCATTTT
.,TRBJ2-3,.,TRBV9,CASSVRGSTDTQYF,TGTGCCAGCAGCGTCAGGGGTAGCACAGATACGCAGTATTTT
.,TRBJ2-3,.,TRBV7-2,CASSLRSTPDTQYF,TGTGCCAGCAGCTTAAGGTCTACCCCAGATACGCAGTATTTT
.,TRBJ1-2,.,TRBV5-8,CASSFKNYGYTF,TGTGCCAGCAGCTTTAAAAACTATGGCTACACCTTC
.,TRBJ2-3,.,TRBV6-6,CASIGVGGTQYF,TGTGCCAGCATAGGGGTAGGGGGGACGCAGTATTTT
.,TRBJ2-2,TRBD1,TRBV7-9,CASSWGTGAGELFF,TGTGCCAGCAGTTGGGGGACAGGGGCCGGGGAGCTGTTTTTT
.,TRBJ1-4,TRBD1,TRBV29-1,CSASGTANEKLFF,TGCAGCGCCAGCGGGACAGCTAATGAAAAACTGTTTTTT
.,TRBJ2-6,.,TRBV7-2,CASSPITHSNVLTF,TGTGCCAGCAGCCCCATTACGCATAGCAATGTCCTGACTTTC
.,TRBJ1-1,.,TRBV27,CASSFSGFGNTEAFF,TGTGCCAGCAGTTTTTCGGGGTTCGGGAACACTGAAGCTTTCTTT
once,TRBJ1-1,.,TRBV5-4,CASSLEGTEAFF,TGTGCCAGCAGCTTGGAGGGGACTGAAGCTTTCTTT
.,TRBJ1-6,.,TRBV6-1,CASSVRRPPDSPLHF,TGTGCCAGCAGTGTCCGGCGCCCACCAGATTCACCCCTCCACTTT
.,TRBJ1-3,.,TRBV4-1,CASSAGRNTIYF,TGCGCCAGCAGCGCTGGCAGAAACACCATATATTTT
.,TRBJ2-5,.,TRBV25-1,CASSGDMGRETQYF,TGTGCCAGCAGTGGGGACATGGGGAGGGAGACCCAGTACTTC
once,TRBJ2-2,.,TRBV6-5,CATVDPGRNTGELFF,TGTGCCACCGTGGATCCCGGCAGAAACACCGGGGAGCTGTTTTTT
.,TRBJ1-2,TRBD1,TRBV6-5,CASRRTGVQGGYTF,TGTGCCAGCAGGCGGACAGGGGTTCAAGGTGGCTACACCTTC
.,TRBJ1-2,.,TRBV27,CASSTGRPRGYTF,TGTGCCAGCAGTACAGGGCGCCCCAGGGGCTACACCTTC
.,TRBJ2-7,TRBD2,TRBV5-4,CASSSGLAGTYEQYF,TGTGCCAGCAGCTCGGGACTAGCGGGGACCTACGAGCAGTACTTC
.,TRBJ2-7,TRBD1,TRBV5-4,CASSLTGGLDYEQYF,TGTGCCAGCAGCCTGACAGGGGGCCTGGACTACGAGCAGTACTTC